The present T cell receptor (beta chain) was sequenced within a study of cytomegalovirus exposure and HLA in healthy donors. Whole-study findings and limits: The dataset shows that most TCR sequences were rare, while some public TCRs occurred in many donors. Roughly uniform depth of sequencing across donors was assumed in presence/absence analyses. At a 0.05 false discovery rate, a later analysis found over 15,000 TCR beta sequences to be associated with HLA alleles.

Comments on this clone: Its antigen is undetermined.

The PCR had 60 Vbeta and 13 Jbeta primers. Produced via immunoSEQ multiplex PCR; TCRdb's table is partial and in-frame only. The data hold roughly 100,000 clones, with around 10% observed a single time. The V end was cut by 1 base, the J end by 5 bases, with 19 bases between. Germline CDR1 is SQVTM and CDR2 is ANQGSEA. CDR3 length equals 16 residues. The V call is TRBV29-1, the J call TRBJ2-3, with a possible D match to TRBD2 (6 bases). The sequenced material came from PBMCs. This TCR came from a man aged 35-49 years in good health and CMV-seropositive. CDR3 DNA: TGCAGCGTTGAAGGGGTGCGAACGGGAGAATTAGATACGCAGTATTTT. Amino acids: CSVEGVRTGELDTQYF.